The following is a TCR beta chain sequence with its context. Its matching antigen is unknown. Repertoires were generated with immunoSEQ multiplex PCR, while TCRdb's copy carries only in-frame clones and drops some. This table has roughly 40,000 clones, 95% appearing once. Tuberculin skin test and IGRA determined adolescents' latent tuberculosis status at entry. This record belongs to a study of T cells in tuberculosis. About the study: Sequenced TCRs come from CD1B-GMM tetramer-binding T cells.

CDR3 length: 14 amino acids. The germline CDR1 and CDR2 sequences are MDHEN and SYDVKM. Trimming removed 6 bases at V and 6 bases at J, with 15 bases between. Study-level findings and limits: Active tuberculosis alpha repertoires lay closer to GMM-specific TCRs than controls'.

The clonotype comes from a donor aged 5-35 years with latent tuberculosis or without tuberculosis infection. The chain employs TRBV28 and TRBJ1-5; D remains ambiguous. The sequenced sample was PBMCs. DNA for the CDR3: TGTGCCAGCAGCCCCCCGGGTGGAGGTCAGCCCCAGCATTTT. It specifies CASSPPGGGQPQHF.